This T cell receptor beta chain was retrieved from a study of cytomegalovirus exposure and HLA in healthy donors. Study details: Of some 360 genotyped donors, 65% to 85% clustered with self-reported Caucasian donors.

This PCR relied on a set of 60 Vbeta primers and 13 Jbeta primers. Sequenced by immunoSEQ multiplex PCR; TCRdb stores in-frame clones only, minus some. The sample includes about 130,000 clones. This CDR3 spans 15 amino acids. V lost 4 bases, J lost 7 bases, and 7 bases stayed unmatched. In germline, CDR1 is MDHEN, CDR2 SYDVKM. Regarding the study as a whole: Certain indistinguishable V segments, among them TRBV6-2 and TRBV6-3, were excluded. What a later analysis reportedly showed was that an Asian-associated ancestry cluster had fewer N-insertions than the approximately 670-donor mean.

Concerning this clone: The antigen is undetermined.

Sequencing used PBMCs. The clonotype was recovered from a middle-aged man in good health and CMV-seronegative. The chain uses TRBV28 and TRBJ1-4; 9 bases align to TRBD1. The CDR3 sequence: CASSSGGTGFEKLFF. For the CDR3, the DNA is TGTGCCAGCAGTTCCGGTGGGACAGGGTTTGAAAAACTGTTTTTT.